This is a list of T cell receptor beta chains from one sample in a study of OX40 agonist ivuxolimab in advanced cancers. Assay: immunoSEQ multiplex PCR; the TCRdb copy retains only in-frame clones and omits some. The data hold tens of thousands of clones, with over 90% observed a single time. Sequenced material: CD4+ or CD8+ T cells sorted from blood, taken in a trial of the OX40 agonist ivuxolimab. These receptors came from an adult with an advanced solid tumor such as melanoma, head and neck, liver or kidney cancer. Each CDR3 is given with its conserved first and last residue. Each record gives: D gene, J gene, V gene, clone size, CDR3 protein, CDR3 DNA. The D gene is left open where the match is weak. The size entry is marked missing in some rows and otherwise reads once, few, many or a size class.

>-|TRBJ2-5|TRBV5-6|-
CASSPLVGQETQYF
TGTGCCAGCAGCCCCCTGGTAGGTCAAGAGACCCAGTACTTC
>-|TRBJ1-1|TRBV4-1|-
CASTPGGEAFF
TGCGCCAGCACACCGGGGGGTGAAGCTTTCTTT
>-|TRBJ1-2|TRBV6-5|-
CASSQYRTDDGYTF
TGTGCCAGCAGCCAGTATCGGACGGATGATGGCTACACCTTC
>-|TRBJ2-7|TRBV4-1|-
CASSQDPGRNYEQYF
TGCGCCAGCAGCCAAGATCCCGGGAGAAACTACGAGCAGTACTTC
>-|TRBJ2-7|TRBV6-5|-
CASSYRGPASYEQYF
TGTGCCAGCAGTTACAGGGGTCCTGCCTCCTACGAGCAGTACTTC
>-|TRBJ2-7|TRBV29-1|-
CSVGDRSFSSYEQYF
TGCAGCGTCGGGGACCGATCCTTTAGCTCCTACGAGCAGTACTTC
>-|TRBJ1-3|TRBV7-9|few
CASTLLRGNTIYF
TGTGCCAGCACCTTGTTGAGGGGAAACACCATATATTTT
>TRBD2|TRBJ2-3|TRBV2|-
CASRVLAGGRIDTQYF
TGTGCCAGCAGGGTACTAGCGGGAGGGCGTATAGATACGCAGTATTTT
>-|TRBJ2-1|TRBV28|-
CASSFSDYNEQFF
TGTGCCAGCAGTTTCTCGGACTACAATGAGCAGTTCTTC
>-|TRBJ2-7|TRBV27|-
CASSLGVGVYEQYF
TGTGCCAGCAGTTTAGGGGTGGGAGTCTACGAGCAGTACTTC
>TRBD1|TRBJ1-5|TRBV7-8|-
CASSQITGDQPQHF
TGTGCCAGCAGCCAAATAACAGGGGATCAGCCCCAGCATTTT
>-|TRBJ2-2|TRBV29-1|-
CSVARQQGATGELFF
TGCAGCGTTGCCCGTCAACAGGGCGCCACCGGGGAGCTGTTTTTT
>-|TRBJ2-3|TRBV7-6|-
CASSLDPPHVTQYF
TGTGCCAGCAGCTTAGACCCCCCCCATGTTACGCAGTATTTT
>TRBD1|TRBJ2-1|TRBV7-2|-
CASSSQGSGTAYYNEQFF
TGTGCCAGCAGCTCCCAGGGCTCCGGGACAGCCTACTACAATGAGCAGTTCTTC
>-|TRBJ1-2|TRBV29-1|-
CSVGRAPSGYGYTF
TGCAGCGTTGGTCGGGCCCCGTCAGGATATGGCTACACCTTC
>-|TRBJ2-5|TRBV28|-
CATRKLPQETQYF
TGTGCCACCCGAAAGCTACCCCAAGAGACCCAGTACTTC
>-|TRBJ1-1|TRBV6-5|-
CASSVSSLDEAFF
TGTGCCAGCAGCGTATCCTCCCTGGATGAAGCTTTCTTT
>-|TRBJ1-5|TRBV19|-
CASSTMILGPAVQPQHF
TGTGCCAGTAGTACCATGATCCTCGGGCCGGCGGTTCAGCCCCAGCATTTT
>TRBD1|TRBJ1-1|TRBV10-2|-
CASSATGGKAFF
TGCGCCAGCAGTGCTACAGGGGGCAAAGCTTTCTTT
>TRBD2|TRBJ2-7|TRBV4-1|-
CASSPLAGDEQYF
TGCGCCAGCAGCCCTCTGGCGGGGGACGAGCAGTACTTC
>-|TRBJ2-2|TRBV6-1|-
CATQIKAANTGELFF
TGTGCCACCCAAATCAAGGCAGCGAACACCGGGGAGCTGTTTTTT
>-|TRBJ1-1|TRBV6-5|once
CASSSIGTVNTEAFF
TGTGCCAGCAGCTCTATCGGGACGGTGAACACTGAAGCTTTCTTT
>TRBD2|TRBJ2-3|TRBV4-3|-
CASSQITSGRTDTQYF
TGCGCCAGCAGCCAAATAACTAGCGGGAGGACAGATACGCAGTATTTT
>TRBD1|TRBJ2-1|TRBV9|-
CASSVGTGVYEQFF
TGTGCCAGCAGCGTCGGGACAGGGGTTTACGAGCAGTTCTTC
>-|TRBJ1-3|TRBV7-2|-
CASSLNPGPGNTIYF
TGTGCCAGCAGCTTAAACCCAGGGCCTGGAAACACCATATATTTT
>-|TRBJ2-1|TRBV15|-
CATSLDRVSYNEQFF
TGTGCCACCAGCTTAGACAGAGTGTCCTACAATGAGCAGTTCTTC
>TRBD1|TRBJ1-5|TRBV6-5|once
CASSSGGGGQPQHF
TGTGCCAGCAGTTCAGGGGGCGGGGGTCAGCCCCAGCATTTT
>TRBD1|TRBJ2-5|TRBV28|-
CASSFEGTEYF
TGTGCCAGCAGTTTTGAGGGGACAGAGTACTTC
>TRBD2|TRBJ2-7|TRBV11-1|-
CASSTGLAGVAEQYF
TGTGCCAGCAGCACGGGACTAGCGGGGGTAGCGGAGCAGTACTTC
>-|TRBJ2-7|TRBV7-2|-
CASSLALYEQYF
TGTGCCAGCAGCTTAGCATTATACGAGCAGTACTTC
>-|TRBJ2-7|TRBV14|-
CASSQQGPGYEQYF
TGTGCCAGCAGCCAGCAGGGGCCCGGCTACGAGCAGTACTTC
>TRBD2|TRBJ2-1|TRBV5-1|-
CASSLTSGDYNEQFF
TGCGCCAGCAGCCTTACTAGCGGAGACTACAATGAGCAGTTCTTC
>TRBD2|TRBJ2-3|TRBV6-5|-
CASSYEPGGQADTQYF
TGTGCCAGCAGTTACGAACCGGGAGGGCAGGCAGATACGCAGTATTTT
>TRBD2|TRBJ2-3|TRBV9|-
CASSAGGIGSTDTQYF
TGTGCCAGCAGCGCGGGGGGGATAGGGAGCACAGATACGCAGTATTTT
>TRBD1|TRBJ2-1|TRBV6-7|-
CASSVTAGQGYNEQFF
TGTGCCAGCAGTGTGACTGCGGGACAGGGGTACAATGAGCAGTTCTTC
>-|TRBJ2-2|TRBV28|-
CASSPDRNTGELFF
TGTGCCAGCAGTCCCGACAGGAACACCGGGGAGCTGTTTTTT
>TRBD1|TRBJ1-5|TRBV29-1|-
CSVRDSGSNQPQHF
TGCAGCGTGAGGGACAGTGGAAGCAATCAGCCCCAGCATTTT
>-|TRBJ2-7|TRBV5-1|once
CASSPRTDSYEQYF
TGCGCCAGCAGCCCTCGGACTGATTCCTACGAGCAGTACTTC
>-|TRBJ2-7|TRBV4-1|-
CASSQYSRAGEDEQYF
TGCGCCAGCAGCCAGTACTCTCGGGCAGGGGAGGACGAGCAGTACTTC
>-|TRBJ2-7|TRBV7-9|-
CASSLIDRQKDYEQYF
TGTGCCAGCAGCTTAATTGACAGGCAGAAGGACTACGAGCAGTACTTC
>-|TRBJ1-2|TRBV7-9|-
CASSGQPYGYTF
TGTGCCAGCAGCGGTCAGCCCTATGGCTACACCTTC
>-|TRBJ2-7|TRBV11-2|-
CASSLGRGYEQYF
TGTGCCAGCAGCTTAGGGCGGGGCTACGAGCAGTACTTC
>-|TRBJ2-6|TRBV30|-
CAWSLGDGANVLTF
TGTGCCTGGAGTTTGGGAGATGGGGCCAACGTCCTGACTTTC
>TRBD2|TRBJ2-1|TRBV6-5|-
CASSVLAALYNEQFF
TGTGCCAGCAGTGTTCTAGCGGCCCTATACAATGAGCAGTTCTTC
>TRBD2|TRBJ2-7|TRBV19|once
CASSIYPSGSSYEQYF
TGTGCCAGTAGTATTTACCCTAGCGGGAGTTCCTACGAGCAGTACTTC
>TRBD2|TRBJ2-1|TRBV5-6|-
CASSLGTSGTYSYNEQFF
TGTGCCAGCAGCTTGGGGACTAGCGGGACCTACTCCTACAATGAGCAGTTCTTC
>TRBD2|TRBJ2-7|TRBV28|once
CASSFRTSGVYEQYF
TGTGCCAGCAGTTTCCGGACTAGCGGCGTCTACGAGCAGTACTTC
>TRBD2|TRBJ2-7|TRBV19|few
CASSPSGRYEQYF
TGTGCCAGTAGTCCTAGCGGGAGGTACGAGCAGTACTTC
>TRBD2|TRBJ2-3|TRBV9|-
CASSAGLATDTQYF
TGTGCCAGCAGCGCGGGACTAGCGACAGATACGCAGTATTTT
>-|TRBJ2-1|TRBV6-5|-
CASSYTQNNEQFF
TGTGCCAGCAGTTACACGCAAAACAATGAGCAGTTCTTC
>-|TRBJ2-5|TRBV7-9|-
CASSLPSQETQYF
TGTGCCAGCAGCTTACCCAGTCAAGAGACCCAGTACTTC
>-|TRBJ2-7|TRBV29-1|-
CSVAPRGSSYEQYF
TGCAGCGTTGCTCCCCGCGGTAGTTCCTACGAGCAGTACTTC